Listed below are T cell receptor beta chains from one sample, sequenced in a study of STAT5B mutations in CD4+ large granular lymphocyte leukemia. Here immunoSEQ multiplex PCR was the method, and the copy in TCRdb shows in-frame clones only, minus some. In the table there are 30,000 to 35,000 clones, around four fifths of which are singletons. Sample: CD4+ T cells from blood buffy coats. These receptors originate from a human donor in good health. The CDR3 runs from the conserved cysteine through the conserved F or W. D genes are given only for firm matches. Some rows mark clone size as missing; the rest say once, few, many or name a class of expanded clone.

d_gene: .; abundance: few; j_gene: TRBJ2-3; v_gene: TRBV9; CDR3aa: CASGYSGGAQYF; CDR3nt: TGTGCCAGCGGTTACTCGGGCGGGGCGCAGTATTTT
d_gene: .; abundance: .; j_gene: TRBJ2-7; v_gene: TRBV14; CDR3aa: CASSPRTGPYEQYF; CDR3nt: TGTGCCAGCAGCCCCCGGACGGGCCCCTACGAGCAGTACTTC
d_gene: .; abundance: .; j_gene: TRBJ1-2; v_gene: TRBV6-6; CDR3aa: CASRSTTGYGYTF; CDR3nt: TGTGCCAGCAGATCAACCACGGGCTATGGCTACACCTTC
d_gene: TRBD1; abundance: .; j_gene: TRBJ2-1; v_gene: TRBV5-8; CDR3aa: CASSPGTAYEQFF; CDR3nt: TGTGCCAGCAGCCCCGGGACAGCATACGAGCAGTTCTTC
d_gene: TRBD2; abundance: .; j_gene: TRBJ2-7; v_gene: TRBV10-1; CDR3aa: CASSDKREGSYEQYF; CDR3nt: TGCGCCAGCAGTGATAAGCGGGAGGGCTCCTACGAGCAGTACTTC
d_gene: TRBD2; abundance: .; j_gene: TRBJ2-4; v_gene: TRBV30; CDR3aa: CAWREIAGGKNIQYF; CDR3nt: TGTGCCTGGAGGGAAATAGCGGGGGGCAAAAACATTCAGTACTTC
d_gene: .; abundance: .; j_gene: TRBJ2-1; v_gene: TRBV30; CDR3aa: CAWSPRAYEQFF; CDR3nt: TGTGCCTGGAGTCCTCGCGCGTATGAGCAGTTCTTC
d_gene: TRBD2; abundance: .; j_gene: TRBJ2-2; v_gene: TRBV7-8; CDR3aa: CASSLGPAGGDTGELFF; CDR3nt: TGTGCCAGCAGCTTAGGGCCAGCGGGAGGTGACACCGGGGAGCTGTTTTTT
d_gene: .; abundance: .; j_gene: TRBJ1-4; v_gene: TRBV29-1; CDR3aa: CSVTRQRGEKLFF; CDR3nt: TGCAGCGTTACGCGACAGCGAGGGGAAAAACTGTTTTTT
d_gene: TRBD1; abundance: .; j_gene: TRBJ1-5; v_gene: TRBV19; CDR3aa: CASSIVNRGRYIGGPQHF; CDR3nt: TGTGCCAGTAGTATAGTCAACAGGGGGCGATACATCGGTGGGCCCCAGCATTTT
d_gene: TRBD1; abundance: .; j_gene: TRBJ1-6; v_gene: TRBV4-1; CDR3aa: CASSQVPPGGDKNSPLHF; CDR3nt: TGCGCCAGCAGCCAAGTCCCCCCAGGGGGCGACAAAAATTCACCCCTCCACTTT
d_gene: TRBD2; abundance: .; j_gene: TRBJ2-7; v_gene: TRBV7-9; CDR3aa: CASSLVAGGMNEQYF; CDR3nt: TGTGCCAGCAGCTTAGTAGCGGGAGGGATGAACGAGCAGTACTTC
d_gene: TRBD2; abundance: .; j_gene: TRBJ2-1; v_gene: TRBV6-6; CDR3aa: CASSPLGEGPKFF; CDR3nt: TGTGCCAGCAGCCCATTGGGGGAGGGCCCAAAGTTCTTC
d_gene: TRBD1; abundance: .; j_gene: TRBJ2-2; v_gene: TRBV29-1; CDR3aa: CSVESGTVTGELFF; CDR3nt: TGCAGCGTTGAATCCGGGACAGTCACCGGGGAGCTGTTTTTT
d_gene: .; abundance: .; j_gene: TRBJ2-3; v_gene: TRBV28; CDR3aa: CASIQSPGSDTQYF; CDR3nt: TGTGCCAGCATCCAATCCCCGGGGTCAGATACGCAGTATTTT
d_gene: .; abundance: .; j_gene: TRBJ2-1; v_gene: TRBV14; CDR3aa: CASSVYSPGAYNEQFF; CDR3nt: TGTGCCAGCAGCGTTTATAGTCCGGGTGCATACAATGAGCAGTTCTTC
d_gene: TRBD2; abundance: .; j_gene: TRBJ2-1; v_gene: TRBV7-9; CDR3aa: CASSLAGAEQFF; CDR3nt: TGTGCCAGCAGCCTGGCGGGAGCTGAGCAGTTCTTC
d_gene: .; abundance: once; j_gene: TRBJ1-1; v_gene: TRBV28; CDR3aa: CASSSHQWDIEAFF; CDR3nt: TGTGCCAGCAGTTCACACCAGTGGGACATTGAAGCTTTCTTT
d_gene: TRBD2; abundance: .; j_gene: TRBJ2-4; v_gene: TRBV2; CDR3aa: CASGRERTKNIQYF; CDR3nt: TGTGCCAGCGGGCGGGAGAGGACCAAAAACATTCAGTACTTC
d_gene: .; abundance: .; j_gene: TRBJ2-2; v_gene: TRBV7-3; CDR3aa: CASSPRGARNTGELFF; CDR3nt: TGTGCCAGCAGCCCCCGTGGTGCAAGGAACACCGGGGAGCTGTTTTTT